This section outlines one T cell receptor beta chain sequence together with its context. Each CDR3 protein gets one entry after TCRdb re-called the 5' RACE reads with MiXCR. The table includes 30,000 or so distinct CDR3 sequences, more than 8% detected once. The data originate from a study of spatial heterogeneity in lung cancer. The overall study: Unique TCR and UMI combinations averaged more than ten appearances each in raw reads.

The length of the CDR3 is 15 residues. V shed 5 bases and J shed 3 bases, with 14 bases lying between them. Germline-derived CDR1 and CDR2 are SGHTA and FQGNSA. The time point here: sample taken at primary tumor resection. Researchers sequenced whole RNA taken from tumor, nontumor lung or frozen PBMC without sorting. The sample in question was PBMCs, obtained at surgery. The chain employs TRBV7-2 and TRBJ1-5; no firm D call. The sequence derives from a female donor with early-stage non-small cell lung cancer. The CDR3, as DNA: TGTGCCAGCAGCCCCCAATGGGTCTACAATCAGCCCCAGCATTTT. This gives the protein CASSPQWVYNQPQHF.